One TCR beta chain is described in this entry. Its antigen is undetermined. The assay was immunoSEQ multiplex PCR, and TCRdb's table has in-frame clones only and misses some. Counted here are some 110,000 clones, around 90% occurring once; the ten biggest clones make up approximately 3%. The data originate from a study of glioma-infiltrating T cells after dendritic cell vaccination. About the study: Dendritic cell vaccine was injected intradermally three times, biweekly. General study points: Estimated pretreatment TIL content predicted outcome after dendritic cell vaccination. Complete blood and tumor specimen sets were limited to few patients.

The time point is: after dendritic cell vaccination, including at tumor progression/relapse. The sequence was collected from a human donor with glioblastoma. The sequences come from blood, collected after dendritic cell vaccination.

CDR3 sequence reads: CASNRQSYGYTF. CDR3 DNA: TGTGCCAGCAACCGACAGAGCTATGGCTACACCTTC. The genes are TRBV2 and TRBJ1-2, with D possibly TRBD1 on 5 matching bases. Germline-derived CDR1 and CDR2 are SNHLY and FYNNEI. This CDR3 comprises 12 residues. V dropped 7 bases and J dropped 4 bases, with 10 bases sitting between them.